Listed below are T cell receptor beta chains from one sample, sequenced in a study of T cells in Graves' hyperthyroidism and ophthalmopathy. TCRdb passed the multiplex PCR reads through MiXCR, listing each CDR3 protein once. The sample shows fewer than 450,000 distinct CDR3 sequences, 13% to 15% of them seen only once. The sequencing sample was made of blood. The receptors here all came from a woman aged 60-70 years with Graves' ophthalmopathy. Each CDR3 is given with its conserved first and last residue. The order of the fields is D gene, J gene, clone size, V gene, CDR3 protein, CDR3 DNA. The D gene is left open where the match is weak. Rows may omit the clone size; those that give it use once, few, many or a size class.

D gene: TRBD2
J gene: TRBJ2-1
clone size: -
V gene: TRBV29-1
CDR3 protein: CSVMGLDYNEQFF
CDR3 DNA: TGCAGCGTTATGGGACTAGACTACAATGAGCAGTTCTTC

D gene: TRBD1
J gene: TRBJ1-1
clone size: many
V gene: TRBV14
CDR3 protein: CASSPIQGKLGEAFF
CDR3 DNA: TGTGCCAGCAGCCCTATACAGGGGAAACTGGGTGAAGCTTTCTTT

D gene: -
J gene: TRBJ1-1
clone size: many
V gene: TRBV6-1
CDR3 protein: CASSEATGGTEAFF
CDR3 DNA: TGTGCCAGCAGTGAAGCGACAGGAGGGACTGAAGCTTTCTTT

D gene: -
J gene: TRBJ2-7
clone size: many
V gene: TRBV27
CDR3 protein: CASSLGASWEQYF
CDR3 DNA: TGTGCCAGCAGTTTAGGGGCCTCTTGGGAGCAGTACTTC

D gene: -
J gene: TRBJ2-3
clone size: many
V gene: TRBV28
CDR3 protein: CASFRRGADTQYF
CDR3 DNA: TGTGCCAGCTTCAGGAGGGGGGCAGATACGCAGTATTTT

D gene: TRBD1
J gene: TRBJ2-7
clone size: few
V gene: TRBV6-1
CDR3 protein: CASSEARTGLGNYEQYF
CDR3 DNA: TGTGCCAGCAGTGAAGCGAGGACAGGGCTTGGGAACTACGAGCAGTACTTC

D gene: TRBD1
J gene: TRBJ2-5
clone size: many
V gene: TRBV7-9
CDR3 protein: CASSNRGIQETQYF
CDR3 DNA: TGTGCCAGCAGTAACAGGGGGATACAAGAGACCCAGTACTTC

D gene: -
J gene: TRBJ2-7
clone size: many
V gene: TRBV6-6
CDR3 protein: CASSYLGQPNYEQYF
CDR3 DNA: TGTGCCAGCAGTTACCTAGGACAGCCCAATTACGAGCAGTACTTC

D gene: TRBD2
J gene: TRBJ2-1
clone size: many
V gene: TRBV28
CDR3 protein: CASSRAGGNYNEQFF
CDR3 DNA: TGTGCCAGCAGTAGAGCGGGAGGAAACTACAATGAGCAGTTCTTC

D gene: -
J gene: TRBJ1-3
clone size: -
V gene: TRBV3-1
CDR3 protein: CASSSRGPSSGNTIYF
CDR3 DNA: TGTGCCAGCAGCTCTCGGGGACCCTCCTCTGGAAACACCATATATTTT

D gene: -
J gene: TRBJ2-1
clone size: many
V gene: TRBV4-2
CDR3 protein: CASSQVTTNEQFF
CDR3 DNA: TGTGCCAGCAGCCAAGTCACAACCAATGAGCAGTTCTTC

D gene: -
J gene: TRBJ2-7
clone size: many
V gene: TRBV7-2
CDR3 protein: CASSLVPGFDEQYF
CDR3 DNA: TGTGCCAGCAGCTTAGTTCCGGGGTTCGACGAGCAGTACTTC

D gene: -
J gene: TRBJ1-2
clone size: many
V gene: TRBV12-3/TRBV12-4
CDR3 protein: CASSLRSYGYTF
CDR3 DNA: TGTGCCAGCAGTTTAAGGAGTTATGGCTACACCTTC

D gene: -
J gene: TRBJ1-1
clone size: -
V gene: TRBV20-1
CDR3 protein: CSARFPLEAFF
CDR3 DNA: TGCAGTGCTAGATTTCCGCTTGAAGCTTTCTTT

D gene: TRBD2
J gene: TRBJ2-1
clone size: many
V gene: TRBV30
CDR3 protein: CAWSIGGGTNEQFF
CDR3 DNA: TGTGCCTGGAGTATCGGGGGAGGGACGAATGAGCAGTTCTTC

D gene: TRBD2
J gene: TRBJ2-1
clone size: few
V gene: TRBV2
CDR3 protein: CASSDSREGVGEQFF
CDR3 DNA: TGTGCCAGCAGTGATAGTCGGGAGGGGGTGGGTGAGCAGTTCTTC

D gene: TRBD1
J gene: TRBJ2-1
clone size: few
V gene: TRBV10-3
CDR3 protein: CAISESGQPNEQFF
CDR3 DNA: TGTGCCATCAGTGAGTCGGGACAGCCGAATGAGCAGTTCTTC

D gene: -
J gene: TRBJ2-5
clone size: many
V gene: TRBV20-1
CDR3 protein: CSARGRQETQYF
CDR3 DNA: TGCAGTGCTAGAGGGAGACAAGAGACCCAGTACTTC

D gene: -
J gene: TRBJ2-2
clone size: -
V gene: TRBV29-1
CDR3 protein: CSVDTDMGLFF
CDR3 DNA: TGCAGCGTTGATACAGATATGGGGCTGTTTTTT

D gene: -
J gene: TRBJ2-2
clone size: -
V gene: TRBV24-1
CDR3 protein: CATSDLTGAYTGELFF
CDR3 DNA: TGTGCCACCAGTGATTTAACAGGAGCATACACCGGGGAGCTGTTTTTT

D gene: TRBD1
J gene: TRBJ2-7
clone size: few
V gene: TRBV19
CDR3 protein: CASSIGQGAGKNEQYF
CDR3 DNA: TGTGCCAGTAGTATTGGACAGGGGGCAGGAAAGAACGAGCAGTACTTC

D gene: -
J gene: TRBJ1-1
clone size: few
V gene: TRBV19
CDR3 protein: CASSISDRNFMNTEAFF
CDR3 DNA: TGTGCCAGTAGTATCTCCGACAGAAATTTCATGAACACTGAAGCTTTCTTT

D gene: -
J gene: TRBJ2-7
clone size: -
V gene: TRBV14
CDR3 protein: CASSQPGTTSYEQYF
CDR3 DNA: TGTGCCAGCAGCCAACCCGGGACAACCTCCTACGAGCAGTACTTC

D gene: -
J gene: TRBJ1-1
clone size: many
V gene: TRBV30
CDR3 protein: CAWSYGNTEAFF
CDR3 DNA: TGTGCCTGGAGTTACGGTAACACTGAAGCTTTCTTT

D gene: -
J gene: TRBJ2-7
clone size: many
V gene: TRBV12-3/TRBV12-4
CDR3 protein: CASSLRTAGTGDPYEQYF
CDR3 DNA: TGTGCCAGCAGTTTAAGGACAGCAGGAACGGGAGACCCCTACGAGCAGTACTTC

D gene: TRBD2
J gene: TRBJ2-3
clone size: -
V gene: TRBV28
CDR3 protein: CASSFPGTSGRAGDTQYF
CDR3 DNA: TGTGCCAGCAGTTTCCCCGGGACTAGCGGGAGGGCCGGAGATACGCAGTATTTT